The rows below give T cell receptor beta chains drawn from one sample of a study of T cell responses to AZD1222 COVID-19 vaccine. The protocol was immunoSEQ multiplex PCR, while the TCRdb copy is restricted to in-frame clones and leaves out a portion. This table holds about 150,000 clones, about nine tenths found once. Here the sequenced sample was peripheral blood, taken on day 0 of AZD1222 vaccination. These receptors all come from an adult in good health. The CDR3 runs from the conserved cysteine through the conserved F or W. A D gene is named only where the DNA matches it firmly. Size is omitted from some rows. Given values are once, few, many or a class for expanded clones.

D	V	size	J	DNA	CDR3
NA	TRBV21-1	NA	TRBJ1-4	TGTGGACAGAGTTCGGACAGGAGGACAACTAATGAAAAACTGTTTTTT	CGQSSDRRTTNEKLFF
TRBD2	TRBV19	NA	TRBJ2-3	TGTGCCAGTAGTATGCAGAGCGGGGCGTCTACAGATACGCAGTATTTT	CASSMQSGASTDTQYF
TRBD2	TRBV19	once	TRBJ2-1	TGTGCCAGTAGTAAACCCCCCCAGCGGGGTTGGTCCTACAATGAGCAGTTCTTC	CASSKPPQRGWSYNEQFF
NA	TRBV3-1/TRBV3-2	once	TRBJ2-2	TGTGCCAGCAGGTCCGGGCAAATAACCGGGGAGCTGTTTTTT	CASRSGQITGELFF
NA	TRBV7-2	NA	TRBJ2-5	TGTGCCAGCAGCTCAGGGGAGACCCAGTACTTC	CASSSGETQYF
TRBD1	TRBV7-9	NA	TRBJ2-7	TGTGCCAGCAGCCCGGGACAGAGCTCCTACGAGCAGTACTTC	CASSPGQSSYEQYF
NA	TRBV10-1	few	TRBJ1-2	TGCGCCAGCAGTGGACAGAACTATGGCTACACCTTC	CASSGQNYGYTF
TRBD2	TRBV6-2/TRBV6-3	NA	TRBJ2-3	TGTGCCAGCAGTAAACGAGGAGCGGGGAGTTTGGCAGATACGCAGTATTTT	CASSKRGAGSLADTQYF
NA	TRBV7-2	few	TRBJ1-1	TGTGCCAGCAGCTTATCGGGCAGGGAGACAGCTTTCTTT	CASSLSGRETAFF
NA	TRBV2	once	TRBJ1-4	TGTGCCAGCAGTTTAAACGAGGCGGATGCAACTAATGAAAAACTGTTTTTT	CASSLNEADATNEKLFF
NA	TRBV6-2/TRBV6-3	NA	TRBJ2-1	TGTGCCAGCAGTCTCCGCCGGGGGCGAGGGACGCTCTCCCGAACCTACAATGAGCAGTTCTTC	CASSLRRGRGTLSRTYNEQFF
NA	TRBV5-6	NA	TRBJ1-1	TGTGCCAGCAGCTTCTTAGACGGGGGAGGAGCTTTCTTT	CASSFLDGGGAFF
TRBD1	TRBV19	NA	TRBJ2-1	TGTGCCAGTAGTAACCCCCTAGACAGGGAATCCTACAATGAGCAGTTCTTC	CASSNPLDRESYNEQFF
NA	TRBV5-4	NA	TRBJ2-5	TGTGCCAGCAGCTTGGTCAGCGAAGAGACCCAGTACTTC	CASSLVSEETQYF
NA	TRBV4-3	NA	TRBJ1-1	TGCGCCAGCAGCCAAGATCCAGGGGAGGACACTGAAGCTTTCTTT	CASSQDPGEDTEAFF
TRBD1	TRBV7-3	NA	TRBJ2-1	TGTGCCAGCAGCCAAACAGGGGGCGACTACAATGAGCAGTTCTTC	CASSQTGGDYNEQFF
TRBD2	TRBV5-4	NA	TRBJ2-3	TGTGCCAGCAGCGACGACGGGACTAGCGGGGGGGACACAGATACGCAGTATTTT	CASSDDGTSGGDTDTQYF
NA	TRBV14	NA	TRBJ1-3	TGTGCCAGCAGCCAAAGGAGCTCTGGAAACACCATATATTTT	CASSQRSSGNTIYF
NA	TRBV5-1	NA	TRBJ1-1	TGCGCCAGCAGCTTGGCCATGCTGGGTGGCGCTGAAGCTTTCTTT	CASSLAMLGGAEAFF
TRBD1	TRBV3-1/TRBV3-2	NA	TRBJ1-1	TGTGCCAGCAGCCCCGGACAGGGGGGTCTCGACGGAGCTTTCTTT	CASSPGQGGLDGAFF
TRBD2	TRBV6-1	NA	TRBJ2-4	TGTGCCAGCAGTGAAGCCTGGACTAGCAAAAACATTCAGTACTTC	CASSEAWTSKNIQYF
NA	TRBV11-1	NA	TRBJ2-7	TGTGCCAGCAGCTTAGCGGGGTACGAGCAGTACTTC	CASSLAGYEQYF
TRBD2	TRBV12-5	NA	TRBJ2-7	TGTGCTAGTGGTCTCCCCCAGGGAGGGCCGTGGGAGCAGTACTTC	CASGLPQGGPWEQYF
TRBD2	TRBV5-6	NA	TRBJ2-3	TGTGCCAGCAGCCTATGGACTAGCGGCCGCACAGATACGCAGTATTTT	CASSLWTSGRTDTQYF
TRBD1	TRBV7-9	NA	TRBJ2-2	TGTGCCAGCAGCTCACCGGGACAGAAAGCCGGGGAGCTGTTTTTT	CASSSPGQKAGELFF
NA	TRBV12-3/TRBV12-4	NA	TRBJ1-1	TGTGCCAGCAGCTCCACAGGGAACCTTGAAGCTTTCTTT	CASSSTGNLEAFF
NA	TRBV19	NA	TRBJ1-2	TGTGCCAGTAGGGGAGGGTTGGCGTACTATGGCTACACCTTC	CASRGGLAYYGYTF
NA	TRBV25-1	NA	TRBJ2-7	TGTGCCAGCAGTGAACCCGGGGAAAACTACGAGCAGTACTTC	CASSEPGENYEQYF
NA	TRBV15	NA	TRBJ1-5	TGTGCCACCAGCCTCCCGGGGAATAGCAATCAGCCCCAGCATTTT	CATSLPGNSNQPQHF
TRBD2	TRBV9	NA	TRBJ2-3	TGTGCCAGCAGCGTAGCCGGCGGGGGGTTCACAGATACGCAGTATTTT	CASSVAGGGFTDTQYF
NA	TRBV7-2	NA	TRBJ1-5	TGTGCCAGCAGCTCACGGAGCAATCAGCCCCAGCATTTT	CASSSRSNQPQHF
NA	TRBV27	once	TRBJ1-5	TGTGCCAGCAGTTTTGACAATGGCCAGCCCCAGCATTTT	CASSFDNGQPQHF
TRBD1	TRBV9	NA	TRBJ2-2	TGTGCCAGCAGCGTCGGGACAGGGGTCCCCGGGGAGCTGTTTTTT	CASSVGTGVPGELFF
NA	TRBV7-2	NA	TRBJ2-7	TGTGCCAGCAGCACTCCCCCCATCTCCTACGAGCAGTACTTC	CASSTPPISYEQYF
NA	TRBV7-9	few	TRBJ1-3	TGTGCCAGCAGCTTGAAAGGGGGTAACTCTGGAAACACCATATATTTT	CASSLKGGNSGNTIYF
NA	TRBV24-1	NA	TRBJ1-2	TGTGCCACCAGTGAGGGCAGCAACTATGGCTACACCTTC	CATSEGSNYGYTF